This T cell receptor beta chain was observed in a study of response to subunit inactivated influenza vaccine. Study-level results: A suggestion made by the authors is that each seasonal influenza vaccination recruits few new T cells.

TCRdb ran MiXCR on the RT-PCR reads and lists one entry per CDR3 protein. The top ten clones hold 9.5% to 13% of a sample with under 950,000 distinct CDR3 sequences, approximately 21% of them seen once. This clonotype was counted ten times or more. The antigen is not known. The receptor comes from a man aged 50-59 years who received an inactivated influenza vaccine. The material sequenced was PBMCs from blood, taken 5 to 6 days after vaccination.

In DNA, the CDR3 is TGTGCCAGCAGTTACGACGACTCCTACAATGAGCAGTTCTTC. This codes for CASSYDDSYNEQFF. The chain couples TRBV6-5 to TRBJ2-1; D gene unclear. The CDR3 spans 14 residues. CDR1 and CDR2 from the germline V gene are MNHEY and SVGAGI. V shed 2 bases and J shed 0 bases, with 5 bases lying between them.